This T cell receptor beta chain was recovered during a study of low-dose radiotherapy and immunotherapy resistance in tumors. CDR3 length: 16 residues. V lost 2 bases to trimming and J lost 3 bases, with 15 bases between them. Germline lookup yields CDR1 SGHKS and CDR2 YYEKEE (reference sequence). TRAV- and TRBV-specific primers, spanning alpha and beta chains, primed first-strand cDNA. The PCR that amplified TCRs ran for 20 cycles, relying on a constant-region primer and a V-primer adapter. TCRdb redid the calling of the reads with MiXCR, one entry per CDR3 protein. Of 13,000 to 15,000 distinct CDR3 sequences detected, less than 55% appear once; the ten largest clones hold less than 4%. A few counts support this clonotype. Donors were treated with nivolumab, ipilimumab, aspirin, and low-dose cyclophosphamide and radiotherapy.

The TCR originated in a human donor with advanced metastatic prostate, ovarian, gallbladder or colorectal cancer (not recorded which). This table probably holds off-target reads from a library built for another chain. The genes are TRBV5-5 and TRBJ2-1, with a weak D call TRBD2 (5 bases). CDR3 residues: CASSFQGGGGYNEQFF. The CDR3 DNA reads as TGTGCCAGCAGCTTCCAAGGTGGCGGAGGCTACAATGAGCAGTTCTTC.